These T cell receptor beta chains were read from a single sample in a study of T cells in Graves' hyperthyroidism and ophthalmopathy. TCRdb fed the multiplex PCR reads into MiXCR, producing one record per CDR3 protein. The sample shows 500,000 to 650,000 distinct CDR3 sequences, about a sixth of them seen only once. The sample taken for sequencing was blood. These receptors were taken from a woman under 30 with Graves' ophthalmopathy. Both conserved end residues are part of each CDR3. A D gene is named only where the DNA matches it firmly. Clone size is given for some rows only: seen once, a few or many times, or a class if the clone is expanded.

V gene: TRBV15; J gene: TRBJ2-7; D gene: -; clone size: -; CDR3 protein: CATSPLDSYYEQYF; CDR3 DNA: TGTGCCACCAGCCCACTGGACAGTTACTACGAGCAGTACTTC
V gene: TRBV20-1; J gene: TRBJ1-1; D gene: TRBD1; clone size: few; CDR3 protein: CSARAGTVTEAFF; CDR3 DNA: TGCAGTGCTAGAGCCGGGACAGTTACTGAAGCTTTCTTT
V gene: TRBV11-2; J gene: TRBJ1-2; D gene: -; clone size: -; CDR3 protein: CASSQEVERSVNYGYTF; CDR3 DNA: TGTGCCAGCAGCCAAGAGGTCGAGCGGTCTGTTAACTATGGCTACACCTTC
V gene: TRBV28; J gene: TRBJ2-2; D gene: -; clone size: few; CDR3 protein: CASSLGLWGSGELFF; CDR3 DNA: TGTGCCAGCAGTTTAGGTCTATGGGGATCCGGGGAGCTGTTTTTT
V gene: TRBV5-1; J gene: TRBJ2-7; D gene: -; clone size: -; CDR3 protein: CASSPGGARRVDEQYF; CDR3 DNA: TGCGCCAGCAGCCCCGGAGGGGCGCGGCGGGTCGACGAGCAGTACTTC
V gene: TRBV10-3; J gene: TRBJ2-1; D gene: -; clone size: -; CDR3 protein: CAISEWLTSPGEQFF; CDR3 DNA: TGTGCCATCAGTGAGTGGTTAACTAGCCCCGGGGAGCAGTTCTTC
V gene: TRBV28; J gene: TRBJ1-3; D gene: -; clone size: -; CDR3 protein: CASGGLLSSGSTIYF; CDR3 DNA: TGTGCCAGCGGGGGACTCCTAAGCTCTGGAAGCACCATATATTTT
V gene: TRBV6-1; J gene: TRBJ2-1; D gene: -; clone size: few; CDR3 protein: CASSEALGTKGDEQFF; CDR3 DNA: TGTGCCAGCAGTGAAGCGCTGGGGACTAAGGGGGATGAGCAGTTCTTC
V gene: TRBV13; J gene: TRBJ1-1; D gene: -; clone size: many; CDR3 protein: CASSLNEFGTEAFF; CDR3 DNA: TGTGCCAGCAGCTTAAACGAGTTCGGCACTGAAGCTTTCTTT
V gene: TRBV30; J gene: TRBJ1-3; D gene: -; clone size: many; CDR3 protein: CAWSVGDSGNTIYF; CDR3 DNA: TGTGCCTGGAGTGTGGGGGACTCTGGAAACACCATATATTTT
V gene: TRBV6-2/TRBV6-3; J gene: TRBJ1-5; D gene: -; clone size: many; CDR3 protein: CASSPTDNQPQHF; CDR3 DNA: TGTGCCAGCTCACCGACAGACAATCAGCCCCAGCATTTT
V gene: TRBV5-6; J gene: TRBJ1-1; D gene: TRBD1; clone size: -; CDR3 protein: CASSPKTGGVSEAFF; CDR3 DNA: TGTGCCAGCAGCCCGAAGACAGGGGGCGTCTCTGAAGCTTTCTTT
V gene: TRBV20-1; J gene: TRBJ1-1; D gene: -; clone size: many; CDR3 protein: CSAEAPKASYTEAFF; CDR3 DNA: TGCAGTGCAGAGGCCCCCAAGGCCTCCTACACTGAAGCTTTCTTT
V gene: TRBV10-3; J gene: TRBJ2-5; D gene: -; clone size: many; CDR3 protein: CAISRDRWETQYF; CDR3 DNA: TGTGCCATCAGCAGGGATCGTTGGGAGACCCAGTACTTC
V gene: TRBV19; J gene: TRBJ1-5; D gene: TRBD1; clone size: -; CDR3 protein: CASRTLGTGKSNQPQHF; CDR3 DNA: TGTGCCAGTAGGACCCTCGGGACAGGTAAAAGCAATCAGCCCCAGCATTTT
V gene: TRBV5-5; J gene: TRBJ1-6; D gene: -; clone size: many; CDR3 protein: CASSLDGYPNSPLHF; CDR3 DNA: TGTGCCAGCAGCTTGGATGGGTATCCGAATTCACCCCTCCACTTT
V gene: TRBV5-1; J gene: TRBJ1-2; D gene: TRBD1; clone size: few; CDR3 protein: CASSSTGHYGYTF; CDR3 DNA: TGCGCCAGCAGCTCGACAGGGCACTATGGCTACACCTTC
V gene: TRBV7-2; J gene: TRBJ2-1; D gene: -; clone size: few; CDR3 protein: CASSLRGRGTVGYNEQFF; CDR3 DNA: TGTGCCAGCAGCTTAAGGGGGCGGGGGACCGTCGGATACAATGAGCAGTTCTTC
V gene: TRBV20-1; J gene: TRBJ2-7; D gene: TRBD2; clone size: many; CDR3 protein: CSAYHGGYYEQYF; CDR3 DNA: TGCAGTGCGTACCACGGGGGGTACTACGAGCAGTACTTC
V gene: TRBV19; J gene: TRBJ2-2; D gene: -; clone size: -; CDR3 protein: CASSIAADSPTGELFF; CDR3 DNA: TGTGCCAGTAGTATAGCTGCGGACTCCCCCACCGGGGAGCTGTTTTTT
V gene: TRBV19; J gene: TRBJ2-7; D gene: -; clone size: -; CDR3 protein: CASSIGILGEQYF; CDR3 DNA: TGTGCCAGTAGTATCGGAATTTTGGGCGAGCAGTACTTC
V gene: TRBV27; J gene: TRBJ2-3; D gene: TRBD1; clone size: few; CDR3 protein: CASSPRRDRGSDTQYF; CDR3 DNA: TGTGCCAGCAGTCCCCGGAGGGACAGGGGTTCAGATACGCAGTATTTT
V gene: TRBV9; J gene: TRBJ1-6; D gene: -; clone size: -; CDR3 protein: CASSAGEYSYNSPLHF; CDR3 DNA: TGTGCCAGCAGCGCAGGGGAGTACTCCTATAATTCACCCCTCCACTTT
V gene: TRBV6-1; J gene: TRBJ2-7; D gene: -; clone size: -; CDR3 protein: CASSEERVPAYEQYF; CDR3 DNA: TGTGCCAGCAGTGAAGAGAGGGTACCTGCCTACGAGCAGTACTTC
V gene: TRBV20-1; J gene: TRBJ2-7; D gene: -; clone size: few; CDR3 protein: CSATRGEQYF; CDR3 DNA: TGCAGTGCTACTAGAGGCGAGCAGTACTTC
V gene: TRBV28; J gene: TRBJ1-2; D gene: -; clone size: few; CDR3 protein: CASRPQGRSYGYTF; CDR3 DNA: TGTGCCAGCAGACCACAAGGTCGCAGCTATGGCTACACCTTC
V gene: TRBV20-1; J gene: TRBJ2-1; D gene: -; clone size: few; CDR3 protein: CSARVLSGSYNEQFF; CDR3 DNA: TGCAGTGCTAGAGTACTCAGCGGCTCCTACAATGAGCAGTTCTTC
V gene: TRBV6-1; J gene: TRBJ1-2; D gene: -; clone size: few; CDR3 protein: CASSGTGPRSGYTF; CDR3 DNA: TGTGCCAGCAGTGGCACCGGGCCTCGGTCCGGCTACACCTTC
V gene: TRBV4-1; J gene: TRBJ2-5; D gene: TRBD2; clone size: -; CDR3 protein: CASSQSEVFAGEQETQYF; CDR3 DNA: TGCGCCAGCAGCCAGAGCGAGGTTTTTGCGGGGGAACAAGAGACCCAGTACTTC
V gene: TRBV6-1; J gene: TRBJ2-7; D gene: TRBD2; clone size: -; CDR3 protein: CASSQPGLGYEQYF; CDR3 DNA: TGTGCCAGCAGTCAACCGGGACTAGGTTACGAGCAGTACTTC
V gene: TRBV28; J gene: TRBJ1-5; D gene: -; clone size: -; CDR3 protein: CASSPQGLSNQPQHF; CDR3 DNA: TGTGCCAGCAGTCCTCAGGGGCTAAGCAATCAGCCCCAGCATTTT
V gene: TRBV24-1; J gene: TRBJ2-1; D gene: -; clone size: few; CDR3 protein: CATSDLGGYNEQFF; CDR3 DNA: TGTGCCACCAGTGATTTGGGCGGTTACAATGAGCAGTTCTTC
V gene: TRBV20-1; J gene: TRBJ2-7; D gene: TRBD2; clone size: many; CDR3 protein: CSARTSGYYEQYF; CDR3 DNA: TGCAGTGCTAGAACTAGCGGGTACTACGAGCAGTACTTC
V gene: TRBV7-9; J gene: TRBJ2-7; D gene: -; clone size: many; CDR3 protein: CASSFGMPGEEVYEQYF; CDR3 DNA: TGTGCCAGCAGCTTCGGAATGCCGGGAGAGGAAGTCTACGAGCAGTACTTC
V gene: TRBV20-1; J gene: TRBJ1-2; D gene: -; clone size: many; CDR3 protein: CSALGQPTYGYTF; CDR3 DNA: TGCAGTGCTCTTGGACAGCCTACTTATGGCTACACCTTC
V gene: TRBV3-1; J gene: TRBJ2-5; D gene: -; clone size: many; CDR3 protein: CASSQNTGTKETQYF; CDR3 DNA: TGTGCCAGCAGCCAAAACACCGGGACAAAAGAGACCCAGTACTTC
V gene: TRBV12-3/TRBV12-4; J gene: TRBJ2-3; D gene: TRBD1; clone size: -; CDR3 protein: CASSDNTGTGQGDTQYF; CDR3 DNA: TGTGCCAGCAGTGATAACACCGGGACAGGGCAAGGGGATACGCAGTATTTT
V gene: TRBV28; J gene: TRBJ2-1; D gene: TRBD2; clone size: many; CDR3 protein: CASSEGTSYEQFF; CDR3 DNA: TGTGCCAGCAGTGAAGGGACTAGCTATGAGCAGTTCTTC
V gene: TRBV7-9; J gene: TRBJ1-1; D gene: -; clone size: many; CDR3 protein: CASSPQDGNTEAFF; CDR3 DNA: TGTGCCAGCAGCCCCCAGGACGGGAACACTGAAGCTTTCTTT
V gene: TRBV5-1; J gene: TRBJ1-5; D gene: TRBD1; clone size: few; CDR3 protein: CASSLEGAGPQHF; CDR3 DNA: TGCGCCAGCAGCTTGGAGGGGGCAGGGCCCCAGCATTTT
V gene: TRBV5-1; J gene: TRBJ2-6; D gene: -; clone size: -; CDR3 protein: CASSFGGEIASGANVLTF; CDR3 DNA: TGCGCCAGCAGCTTCGGCGGGGAGATTGCCTCTGGGGCCAACGTCCTGACTTTC
V gene: TRBV12-3/TRBV12-4; J gene: TRBJ1-6; D gene: -; clone size: few; CDR3 protein: CASRSSVNSPLHF; CDR3 DNA: TGTGCCAGCAGGTCTTCAGTTAATTCACCCCTCCACTTT
V gene: TRBV10-3; J gene: TRBJ2-5; D gene: TRBD1; clone size: few; CDR3 protein: CATGTGELETQYF; CDR3 DNA: TGTGCCACTGGGACAGGGGAGTTGGAGACCCAGTACTTC
V gene: TRBV28; J gene: TRBJ2-1; D gene: TRBD2; clone size: many; CDR3 protein: CASRPTSGSYNEQFF; CDR3 DNA: TGTGCCAGCAGGCCGACTAGCGGCTCCTACAATGAGCAGTTCTTC
V gene: TRBV10-3; J gene: TRBJ1-1; D gene: -; clone size: -; CDR3 protein: CAISERVSREDAFF; CDR3 DNA: TGTGCCATCAGTGAACGCGTCAGTCGGGAGGATGCTTTCTTT
V gene: TRBV19; J gene: TRBJ1-4; D gene: -; clone size: -; CDR3 protein: CASRFQDSALTGNEKLFF; CDR3 DNA: TGTGCCAGTAGATTCCAGGACAGCGCATTGACGGGTAATGAAAAACTGTTTTTT
V gene: TRBV3-1; J gene: TRBJ1-2; D gene: TRBD1; clone size: many; CDR3 protein: CASSQDTPGQGNGYTF; CDR3 DNA: TGTGCCAGCAGCCAAGATACCCCTGGACAGGGGAATGGCTACACCTTC
V gene: TRBV10-3; J gene: TRBJ2-7; D gene: TRBD2; clone size: many; CDR3 protein: CAISERTGTSGSYEQYF; CDR3 DNA: TGTGCCATCAGTGAGCGAACCGGGACTAGCGGGAGCTACGAGCAGTACTTC
V gene: TRBV30; J gene: TRBJ1-3; D gene: -; clone size: few; CDR3 protein: CAFWGRSSGNTIYF; CDR3 DNA: TGTGCCTTCTGGGGCAGGAGCTCTGGAAACACCATATATTTT
V gene: TRBV9; J gene: TRBJ2-5; D gene: TRBD1; clone size: many; CDR3 protein: CASSAGTGAETQYF; CDR3 DNA: TGTGCCAGCAGCGCCGGGACAGGGGCAGAGACCCAGTACTTC
V gene: TRBV20-1; J gene: TRBJ2-7; D gene: -; clone size: many; CDR3 protein: CSARDLGGPSYEQYF; CDR3 DNA: TGCAGTGCTAGAGATCTCGGGGGCCCAAGCTACGAGCAGTACTTC
V gene: TRBV20-1; J gene: TRBJ2-3; D gene: -; clone size: many; CDR3 protein: CSAPGREEGGGYTQYF; CDR3 DNA: TGCAGTGCCCCCGGTCGTGAAGAGGGAGGGGGGTATACGCAGTATTTT
V gene: TRBV5-4; J gene: TRBJ1-6; D gene: -; clone size: -; CDR3 protein: CASGGESANSPLHF; CDR3 DNA: TGTGCCAGCGGAGGGGAGTCGGCTAATTCACCCCTCCACTTT
V gene: TRBV6-1; J gene: TRBJ1-2; D gene: TRBD1; clone size: -; CDR3 protein: CASSETGIYGYTF; CDR3 DNA: TGTGCCAGCAGCGAGACAGGGATCTATGGCTACACCTTC
V gene: TRBV19; J gene: TRBJ1-1; D gene: TRBD1; clone size: -; CDR3 protein: CASRHRGDTEAFF; CDR3 DNA: TGTGCCAGTAGACACAGGGGGGACACTGAAGCTTTCTTT
V gene: TRBV27; J gene: TRBJ2-7; D gene: -; clone size: many; CDR3 protein: CASSLSGRLNYEQYF; CDR3 DNA: TGTGCCAGCAGTTTAAGCGGACGTCTTAACTACGAGCAGTACTTC
V gene: TRBV24-1; J gene: TRBJ1-1; D gene: -; clone size: -; CDR3 protein: CATSDWDVTEAFF; CDR3 DNA: TGTGCCACCAGTGATTGGGACGTGACTGAAGCTTTCTTT
V gene: TRBV6-1; J gene: TRBJ1-3; D gene: -; clone size: few; CDR3 protein: CASNERGRENTIYF; CDR3 DNA: TGTGCCAGCAACGAACGGGGGCGGGAAAACACCATATATTTT
V gene: TRBV19; J gene: TRBJ2-3; D gene: TRBD1; clone size: -; CDR3 protein: CASSFTGATTDTQYF; CDR3 DNA: TGTGCCAGTAGCTTCACAGGGGCCACCACAGATACGCAGTATTTT